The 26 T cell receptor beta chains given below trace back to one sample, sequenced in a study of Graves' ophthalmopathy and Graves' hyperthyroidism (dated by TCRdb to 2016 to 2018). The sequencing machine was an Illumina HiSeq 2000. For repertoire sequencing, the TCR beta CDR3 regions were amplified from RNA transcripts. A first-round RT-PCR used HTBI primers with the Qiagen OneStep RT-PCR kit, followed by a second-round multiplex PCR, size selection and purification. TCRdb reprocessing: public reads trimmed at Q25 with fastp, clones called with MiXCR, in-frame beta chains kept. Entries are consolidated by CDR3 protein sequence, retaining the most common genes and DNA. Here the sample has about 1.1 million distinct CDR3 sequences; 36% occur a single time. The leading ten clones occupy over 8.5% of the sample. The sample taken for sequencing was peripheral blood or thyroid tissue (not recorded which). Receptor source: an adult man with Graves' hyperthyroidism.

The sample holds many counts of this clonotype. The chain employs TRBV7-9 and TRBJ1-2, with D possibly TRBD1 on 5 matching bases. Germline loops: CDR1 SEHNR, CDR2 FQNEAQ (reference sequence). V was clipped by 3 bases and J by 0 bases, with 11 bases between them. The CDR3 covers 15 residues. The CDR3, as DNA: TGTGCCAGCAGCTTTCAGGGCCAAGCTAACTATGGCTACACCTTC. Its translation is CASSFQGQANYGYTF.

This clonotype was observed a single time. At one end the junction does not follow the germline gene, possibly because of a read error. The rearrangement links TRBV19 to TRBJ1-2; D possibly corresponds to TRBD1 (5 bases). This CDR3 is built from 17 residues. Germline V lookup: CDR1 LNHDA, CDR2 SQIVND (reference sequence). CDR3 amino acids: CASSISPGTEANYGYTF. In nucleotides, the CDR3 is TGTGCCAGCAGTATCTCCCCGGGGACCGAGGCTAACTATGGCTACACCTTC.

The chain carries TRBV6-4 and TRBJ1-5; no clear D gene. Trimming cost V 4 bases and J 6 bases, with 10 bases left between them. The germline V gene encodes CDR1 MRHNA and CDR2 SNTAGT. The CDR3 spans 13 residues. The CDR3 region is CASSGARIQPQHF. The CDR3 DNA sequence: TGTGCCAGCAGTGGGGCGCGGATTCAGCCCCAGCATTTT.

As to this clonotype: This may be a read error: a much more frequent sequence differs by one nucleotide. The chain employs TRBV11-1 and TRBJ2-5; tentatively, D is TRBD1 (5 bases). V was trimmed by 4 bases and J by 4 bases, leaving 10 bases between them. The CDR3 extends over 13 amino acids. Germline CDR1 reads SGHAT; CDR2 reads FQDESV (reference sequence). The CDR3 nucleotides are TGTGCCAGCAGCTCGTGGGGCCCAGAGACCCAGTACTTC. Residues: CASSSWGPETQYF.

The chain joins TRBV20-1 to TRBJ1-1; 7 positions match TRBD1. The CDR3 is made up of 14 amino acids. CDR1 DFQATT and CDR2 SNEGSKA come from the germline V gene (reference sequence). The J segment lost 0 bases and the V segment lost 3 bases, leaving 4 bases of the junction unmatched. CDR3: CSASNRGMNTEAFF. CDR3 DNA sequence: TGCAGTGCTAGCAACAGGGGCATGAACACTGAAGCTTTCTTT.

The DNA of the CDR3 is TGCAGCACAAACCCGGGACAGGGAGCCTACGAGCAGTACTTC. Translated, it gives CSTNPGQGAYEQYF. This sequence joins TRBV29-1 and TRBJ2-7; 9 bases fit TRBD1. Germline V gives CDR1 SQVTM, CDR2 ANQGSEA. The trim removed 8 bases at V and 2 bases at J, leaving 10 bases unmatched. The CDR3 is 14 amino acids.

The DNA of the CDR3 is TGTGCCAGTAGTAAGCGTACGAACACTGAAGCTTTCTTT. This translates into CASSKRTNTEAFF. The chain employs TRBV19 and TRBJ1-1; no reliable D call. The length of the CDR3 is 13 residues. Germline loops: CDR1 LNHDA, CDR2 SQIVND (reference sequence). The ends were cut back, 4 bases at V and 1 base at J, with 7 bases in the middle.

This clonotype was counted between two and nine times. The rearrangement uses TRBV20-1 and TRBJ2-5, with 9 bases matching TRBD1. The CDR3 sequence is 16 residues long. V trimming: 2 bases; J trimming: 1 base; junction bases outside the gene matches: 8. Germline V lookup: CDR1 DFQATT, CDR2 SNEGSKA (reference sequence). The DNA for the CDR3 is TGCAGTGCTAGAAAACCGACAGGGGGTGCCCAAGAGACCCAGTACTTC. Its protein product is CSARKPTGGAQETQYF.

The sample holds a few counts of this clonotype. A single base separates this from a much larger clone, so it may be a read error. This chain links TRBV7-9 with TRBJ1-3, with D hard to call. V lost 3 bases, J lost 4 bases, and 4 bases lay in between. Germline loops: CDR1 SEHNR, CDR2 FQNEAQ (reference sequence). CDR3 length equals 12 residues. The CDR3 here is CASSFKGNTIYF. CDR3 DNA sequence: TGTGCCAGCAGCTTTAAGGGAAACACCATATATTTT.

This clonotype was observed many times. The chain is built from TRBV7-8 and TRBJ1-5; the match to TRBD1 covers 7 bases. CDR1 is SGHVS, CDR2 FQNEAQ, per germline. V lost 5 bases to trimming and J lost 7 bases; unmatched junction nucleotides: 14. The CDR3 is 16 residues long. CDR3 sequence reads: CASSVRGRDFWQPQHF. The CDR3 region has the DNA TGTGCCAGCAGCGTGAGGGGGCGCGATTTTTGGCAGCCCCAGCATTTT.

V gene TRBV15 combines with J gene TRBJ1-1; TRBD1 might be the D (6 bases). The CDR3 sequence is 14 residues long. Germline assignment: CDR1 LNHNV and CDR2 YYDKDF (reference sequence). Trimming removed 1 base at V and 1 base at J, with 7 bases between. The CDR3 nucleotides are TGTGCCACCAGCAGAGTGACAGGGAACACTGAAGCTTTCTTT. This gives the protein CATSRVTGNTEAFF.

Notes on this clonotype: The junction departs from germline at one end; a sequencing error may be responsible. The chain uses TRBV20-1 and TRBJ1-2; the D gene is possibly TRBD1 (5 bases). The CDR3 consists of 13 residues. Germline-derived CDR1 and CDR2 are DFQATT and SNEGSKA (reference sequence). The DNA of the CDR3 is TGCAGTGCCGAAAGGTCCGGGACGCATGGTTACACCTTC. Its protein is CSAERSGTHGYTF.

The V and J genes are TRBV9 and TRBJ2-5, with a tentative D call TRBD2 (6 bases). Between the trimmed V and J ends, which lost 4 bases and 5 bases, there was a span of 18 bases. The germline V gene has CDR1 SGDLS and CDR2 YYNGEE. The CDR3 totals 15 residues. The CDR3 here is CASSSHRGGKETQYF. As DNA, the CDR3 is TGTGCCAGCAGCTCCCACCGTGGGGGGAAGGAGACCCAGTACTTC. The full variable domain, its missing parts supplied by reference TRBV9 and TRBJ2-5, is DSGVTQTPKHLITATGQRVTLRCSPRSGDLSVYWYQQSLDQGLQFLIQYYNGEERAKGNILERFSAQQFPDLHSELNLSSLELGDSALYFCASSSHRGGKETQYFGPGTRLLVL.

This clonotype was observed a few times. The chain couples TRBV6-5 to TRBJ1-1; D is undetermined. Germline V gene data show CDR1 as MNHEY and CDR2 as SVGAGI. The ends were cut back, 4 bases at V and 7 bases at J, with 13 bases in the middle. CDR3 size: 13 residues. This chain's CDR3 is CASSLSGGVEAFF. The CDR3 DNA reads TGTGCCAGCAGTTTGAGTGGAGGAGTTGAAGCTTTCTTT.

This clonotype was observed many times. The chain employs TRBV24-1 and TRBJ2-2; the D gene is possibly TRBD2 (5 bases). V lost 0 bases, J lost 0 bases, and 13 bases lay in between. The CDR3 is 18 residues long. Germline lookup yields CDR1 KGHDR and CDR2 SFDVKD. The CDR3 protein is CATSDLWSGKPNTGELFF. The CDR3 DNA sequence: TGTGCCACCAGTGATTTGTGGTCGGGGAAACCGAACACCGGGGAGCTGTTTTTT.

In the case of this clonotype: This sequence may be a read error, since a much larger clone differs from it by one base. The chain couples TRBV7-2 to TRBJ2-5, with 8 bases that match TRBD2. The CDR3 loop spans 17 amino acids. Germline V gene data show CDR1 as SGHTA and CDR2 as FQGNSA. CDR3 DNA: TGTGCCAGCCGACGAGCGGGGGCCCGACCGACTCAAGAGACCCGGTACTTC. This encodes CASRRAGARPTQETRYF.

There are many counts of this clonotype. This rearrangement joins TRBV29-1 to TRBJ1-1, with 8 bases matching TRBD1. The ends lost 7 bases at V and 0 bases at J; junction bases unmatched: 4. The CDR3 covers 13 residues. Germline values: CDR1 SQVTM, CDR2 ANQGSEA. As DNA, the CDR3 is TGCAGCGCTTGGACAGGGCTGAACACTGAAGCTTTCTTT. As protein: CSAWTGLNTEAFF.

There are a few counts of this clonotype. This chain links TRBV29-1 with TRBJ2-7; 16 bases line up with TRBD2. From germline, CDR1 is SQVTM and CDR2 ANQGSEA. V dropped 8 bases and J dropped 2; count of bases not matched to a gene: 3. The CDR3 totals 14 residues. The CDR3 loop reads CSFGTSGRAYEQYF. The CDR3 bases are TGCAGCTTTGGGACTAGCGGGAGGGCCTACGAGCAGTACTTC.

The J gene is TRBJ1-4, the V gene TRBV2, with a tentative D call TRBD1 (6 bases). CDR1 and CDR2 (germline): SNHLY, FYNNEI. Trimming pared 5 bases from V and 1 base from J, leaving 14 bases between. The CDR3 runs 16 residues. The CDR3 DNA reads TGTGCCAGCAGTCCAGGAGGGGGGGTAACTAATGAAAAACTGTTTTTT. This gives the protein CASSPGGGVTNEKLFF. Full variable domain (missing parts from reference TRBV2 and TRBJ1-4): EPEVTQTPSHQVTQMGQEVILRCVPISNHLYFYWYRQILGQKVEFLVSFYNNEISEKSEIFDDQFSVERPDGSNFTLKIRSTKLEDSAMYFCASSPGGGVTNEKLFFGSGTQLSVL.

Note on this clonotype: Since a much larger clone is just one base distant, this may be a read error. The CDR3 DNA is TGTGCCAGCGGCTTATTTGGGGACACCGGGGAGCTGTTTTTT. This codes for CASGLFGDTGELFF. This sequence joins TRBV7-9 and TRBJ2-2; no clear D. The CDR3 is 14 residues long. CDR1 is SEHNR, CDR2 FQNEAQ, per germline (reference sequence).

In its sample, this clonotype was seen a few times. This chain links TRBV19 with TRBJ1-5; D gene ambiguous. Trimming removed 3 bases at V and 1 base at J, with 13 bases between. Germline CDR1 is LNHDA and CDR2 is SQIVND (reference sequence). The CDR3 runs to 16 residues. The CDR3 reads CASSMVPGISNQPQHF. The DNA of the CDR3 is TGTGCCAGTAGTATGGTACCCGGGATAAGCAATCAGCCCCAGCATTTT.

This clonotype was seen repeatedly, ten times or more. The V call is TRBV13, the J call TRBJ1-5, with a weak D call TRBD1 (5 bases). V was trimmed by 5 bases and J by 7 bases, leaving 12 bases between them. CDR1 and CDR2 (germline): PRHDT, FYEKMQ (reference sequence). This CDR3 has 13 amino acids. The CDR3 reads CASSHRGRQPQHF. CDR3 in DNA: TGTGCCAGCAGCCATAGGGGCCGACAGCCCCAGCATTTT.

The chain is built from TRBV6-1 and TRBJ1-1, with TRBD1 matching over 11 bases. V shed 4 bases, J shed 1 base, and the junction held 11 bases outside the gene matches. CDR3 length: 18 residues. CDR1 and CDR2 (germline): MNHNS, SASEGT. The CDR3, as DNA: TGTGCCAGCAGTGCTACACCGGGGACAGGGGGTAGGAACACTGAAGCTTTCTTT. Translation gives CASSATPGTGGRNTEAFF.

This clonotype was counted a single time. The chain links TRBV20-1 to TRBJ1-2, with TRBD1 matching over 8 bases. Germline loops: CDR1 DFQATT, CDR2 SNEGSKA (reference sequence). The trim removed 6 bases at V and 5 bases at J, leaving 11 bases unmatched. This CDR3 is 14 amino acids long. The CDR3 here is CSARTLDRGYGYTF. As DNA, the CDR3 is TGCAGTGCCCGAACCCTCGACAGGGGATATGGCTACACCTTC.

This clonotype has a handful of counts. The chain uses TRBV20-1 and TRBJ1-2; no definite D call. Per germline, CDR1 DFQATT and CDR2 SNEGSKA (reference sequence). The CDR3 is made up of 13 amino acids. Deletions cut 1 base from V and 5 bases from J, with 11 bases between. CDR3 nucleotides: TGCAGTGCTAGAGGAGTTTCCCTTTATGGCTACACCTTC. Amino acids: CSARGVSLYGYTF.

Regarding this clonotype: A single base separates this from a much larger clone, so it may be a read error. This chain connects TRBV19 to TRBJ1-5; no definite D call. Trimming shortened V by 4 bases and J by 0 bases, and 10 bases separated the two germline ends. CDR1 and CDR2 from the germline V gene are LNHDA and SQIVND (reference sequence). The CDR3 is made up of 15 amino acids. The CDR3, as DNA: TGTGCCAGTAGTAGCAGCAGGTATAGCAATCAGCCCCAGCATTTT. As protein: CASSSSRYSNQPQHF.